The next 19 T cell receptor beta chains were all read from a single sample in a study of resident and recirculating memory T cells in vitiligo. Clones were sequenced by immunoSEQ multiplex PCR, and TCRdb holds only the in-frame ones, with some missing. This sample has tens of thousands of clones; about 91% occur once, and the top ten carry roughly 5%. The sequenced material came from blood. Every receptor here comes from a male donor with vitiligo.

The chain carries TRBV7-3 and TRBJ2-3; the match to TRBD1 covers 8 bases. This CDR3 has 15 residues. The ends lost 5 bases at V and 4 bases at J; junction bases unmatched: 8. CDR1 is SGHTA and CDR2 is FQGTGA in the germline V gene. As DNA, the CDR3 is TGTGCCAGCAGCCGGGACAGGCTCGTCGCAGATACGCAGTATTTT. Translating gives CASSRDRLVADTQYF.

This chain uses TRBV7-2 with TRBJ2-3, with TRBD1 matching 8 bases. V shed 4 bases and J 2 bases; nucleotides not matched to a gene: 2. The CDR3 is made up of 14 amino acids. The germline CDR1 and CDR2 sequences are SGHTA and FQGNSA. The CDR3 loop is CASSWTGITDTQYF. As DNA, the CDR3 is TGTGCCAGCAGCTGGACAGGGATCACAGATACGCAGTATTTT.

The gene calls are TRBV7-9 and TRBJ2-3, with TRBD1 matching 7 bases. This CDR3 has 16 residues. V lost 5 bases, J lost 4 bases, and 12 bases stayed unmatched. Germline CDR1 is SEHNR and CDR2 is FQNEAQ (reference sequence). The CDR3 region is CASSIRQGQAPDTQYF. The CDR3 bases are TGTGCCAGCAGCATACGACAGGGTCAGGCCCCAGATACGCAGTATTTT. The variable domain in full, completed from reference TRBV7-9 and TRBJ2-3, reads DTGVSQNPRHKITKRGQNVTFRCDPISEHNRLYWYRQTLGQGPEFLTYFQNEAQLEKSRLLSDRFSAERPKGSFSTLEIQRTEQGDSAMYLCASSIRQGQAPDTQYFGPGTRLTVL.

A single count supports this clone. This CDR3 reads CASSLLELGTGGRNEQFF. Here the CDR3 DNA reads TGTGCCAGCAGTCTCCTGGAGTTAGGGACAGGGGGCAGGAATGAGCAGTTCTTC. This chain links TRBV28 with TRBJ2-1, with 12 bases lining up with TRBD1. Germline trimming cut 5 bases from V and 7 bases from J; bases unmatched to any gene: 15. This CDR3 is built from 18 residues. Germline V lookup: CDR1 MDHEN, CDR2 SYDVKM.

The table lists this clone with a few counts. The rearrangement joins TRBV6-4 to TRBJ1-1, with TRBD1 matching over 8 bases. The J segment lost 2 bases and the V segment lost 6 bases, leaving 5 bases of the junction unmatched. Per the germline V gene, CDR1 is MRHNA and CDR2 is SNTAGT. This CDR3 spans 14 amino acids. The CDR3: CASSQGATNTEAFF. The CDR3 bases are TGTGCCAGCAGCCAGGGGGCCACCAACACTGAAGCTTTCTTT.

The rearrangement joins TRBV28 to TRBJ2-5; 9 nucleotides align to TRBD1. The V segment lost 7 bases and the J segment 2 bases; nucleotides outside the gene matches: 5. CDR1 is MDHEN, CDR2 SYDVKM, per germline. CDR3 length: 14 amino acids. CDR3 residues: CASNWDRVQETQYF. The DNA for the CDR3 is TGTGCCAGCAACTGGGACAGGGTTCAAGAGACCCAGTACTTC.

CDR3 in amino acids: CASSRGHTGELFF. For the CDR3, the DNA is TGTGCCAGCAGCAGGGGCCACACCGGGGAGCTGTTTTTT. The chain uses TRBV28 and TRBJ2-2; the D gene is possibly TRBD1 (6 bases). From germline, CDR1 is MDHEN and CDR2 SYDVKM. V gave up 6 bases and J gave up 3 bases, with 8 bases separating them. The CDR3 length is 13 residues.

The chain recombines TRBV2 with TRBJ2-5; D perhaps matches TRBD2 (6 bases). CDR3 length: 12 residues. Trimming stripped 9 bases from V and 2 bases from J, with 10 bases between. Germline lookup yields CDR1 SNHLY and CDR2 FYNNEI. Here the CDR3 reads CASRLEQETQYF. In DNA form, the CDR3 reads TGTGCCAGTCGACTAGAACAAGAGACCCAGTACTTC.

The genes are TRBV7-2 and TRBJ2-5, with a weak D call TRBD1 (5 bases). The CDR3 is 13 residues long. Germline loops: CDR1 SGHTA, CDR2 FQGNSA. Trimming left V 5 bases short and J 2 bases short, with 9 bases between. CDR3 sequence reads: CASSPRGQETQYF. The DNA for the CDR3 is TGTGCCAGCAGCCCTAGGGGTCAAGAGACCCAGTACTTC.

The gene calls are TRBV28 and TRBJ2-7; unclear D gene. This CDR3 contains 12 residues. Between the trimmed V and J ends, which lost 2 bases and 4 bases, there was a span of 6 bases. CDR1 and CDR2 (germline): MDHEN, SYDVKM. The CDR3 loop reads CASSLNGYEQYF. CDR3 coding DNA: TGTGCCAGCAGTTTAAACGGGTACGAGCAGTACTTC.

Concerning this clone: Mismatch with germline at one junction end may stem from a read error. The chain employs TRBV4-2 and TRBJ2-3, with 10 positions matching TRBD2. Germline V gene sequence: CDR1 LGHNA, CDR2 YNFKEQ. The CDR3 contains 13 residues. CDR3 coding DNA: TGTGCCACCAGCGGGAGGGCGAGGGATACGCAGTATTTT. It encodes CATSGRARDTQYF.

V and J are TRBV5-1 and TRBJ2-7; 8 nucleotides agree with TRBD1. V lost 4 bases and J lost 3; bases outside the gene matches: 9. The germline CDR1 and CDR2 sequences are SGHRS and YFSETQ. The CDR3 consists of 15 residues. This CDR3 is CASSPLPTGVYEQYF. CDR3 DNA: TGCGCCAGCAGCCCCCTGCCGACAGGGGTCTACGAGCAGTACTTC.

Turning to this clone: Other DNA sequences in this specimen translate into the identical CDR3. The chain employs TRBV7-2 and TRBJ1-5, with a weak D call TRBD1 (5 bases). V lost 5 bases, J lost 0 bases, and 11 bases lay in between. CDR1 SGHTA and CDR2 FQGNSA come from the germline V gene. The CDR3 consists of 15 residues. The CDR3 here is CASSLVTDSNQPQHF. CDR3 coding DNA: TGTGCCAGCAGCCTTGTGACAGATAGCAATCAGCCCCAGCATTTT.

The chain combines TRBV7-2 with TRBJ2-4, with TRBD1 identical over 8 bases. CDR1 and CDR2 from the germline V gene are SGHTA and FQGNSA. The CDR3 extends over 17 amino acids. Trimming at V came to 0 bases and at J to 7 bases, leaving 11 bases not matched to a gene. The CDR3 bases are TGTGCCAGCAGCTTAGCTTCCTCGACAGGGGCCGTTAACATTCAGTACTTC. It is translated as CASSLASSTGAVNIQYF.

The CDR3 region has the DNA TGTGCCAGCAGTACAGACCCCAGAGACTACGAGCAGTACTTC. Residues: CASSTDPRDYEQYF. This chain links TRBV6-5 with TRBJ2-7; D gene uncertain. The CDR3 extends over 14 amino acids. Germline V gene data show CDR1 as MNHEY and CDR2 as SVGAGI. Deletions cut 5 bases from V and 3 bases from J, with 14 bases between.

V and J are TRBV7-2 and TRBJ1-4; D is unclear. Trimming cost V 5 bases and J 7 bases, with 14 bases left between them. CDR3 length: 14 amino acids. The V gene's germline CDR1 is SGHTA and CDR2 FQGNSA. Here the CDR3 DNA reads TGTGCCAGCAGCCGCCCCAGAGACTTTGAAAAACTGTTTTTT. This translates into CASSRPRDFEKLFF. Full variable domain (outside the CDR3, taken from reference TRBV7-2 and TRBJ1-4): GAGVSQSPSNKVTEKGKDVELRCDPISGHTALYWYRQSLGQGLEFLIYFQGNSAPDKSGLPSDRFSAERTGGSVSTLTIQRTQQEDSAVYLCASSRPRDFEKLFFGSGTQLSVL.

V usage is TRBV11-2 and J usage is TRBJ1-1; D unclear. CDR3 length: 18 residues. Trimming removed 2 bases at V and 1 base at J, with 20 bases between. Germline lookup yields CDR1 SGHAT and CDR2 FQNNGV. The DNA for the CDR3 is TGTGCCAGCAGCTTACGAAAGGTTTCTAGCCCCTCGAACACTGAAGCTTTCTTT. Its translation: CASSLRKVSSPSNTEAFF.

V gene TRBV28 combines with J gene TRBJ1-5, with a weak D call TRBD1 (5 bases). Germline CDR1 is MDHEN and CDR2 is SYDVKM. There are 14 residues in the CDR3. The ends were cut back, 4 bases at V and 6 bases at J, with 13 bases in the middle. The CDR3: CASSSHEGVQPQHF. CDR3 bases: TGTGCCAGCAGTTCCCACGAAGGGGTTCAGCCCCAGCATTTT.

The V call is TRBV19, the J call TRBJ1-5; a weak D match, TRBD1 (6 bases). The germline gives CDR1 LNHDA, CDR2 SQIVND (reference sequence). The CDR3 totals 15 residues. Trimming pared 1 base from V and 0 bases from J, leaving 7 bases between. Written as DNA, the CDR3 is TGTGCCAGTAGTATAGGACAGGTTAGCAATCAGCCCCAGCATTTT. Protein sequence: CASSIGQVSNQPQHF. The whole variable domain, remainder taken from reference TRBV19 and TRBJ1-5, is DGGITQSPKYLFRKEGQNVTLSCEQNLNHDAMYWYRQDPGQGLRLIYYSQIVNDFQKGDIAEGYSVSREKKESFPLTVTSAQKNPTAFYLCASSIGQVSNQPQHFGDGTRLSIL.